The 8 T cell receptor beta chains below all came from one sample that was sequenced in a study of cytomegalovirus exposure and HLA in healthy donors (dated by TCRdb to about 2017). Library construction relied on the immunoSEQ multiplex PCR assay. For the multiplex PCR, a mixture combining 60 forward primers for TCR Vbeta segments and 13 reverse primers for TCR Jbeta segments was used. Entries here come from immuneACCESS through TCRdb and include only in-frame sequences with V and J called. Some clones fail to appear in such tables; in the studies checked, an unresolved V gene covers under half of the shortfall, and the cause of the remainder is unknown. Counted in this sample were around 190,000 clones; roughly 72% of them appeared once. About 2.1% of the sample rests with the top ten. Sequencing was performed on PBMCs. These receptors were taken from a man aged 25 to 45 in good health and CMV-seronegative.

This clone showed up just a few times. The chain has TRBV18 and TRBJ2-5; TRBD2 matches at 8 bases. Trimming removed 1 base from V and 5 bases from J; junction bases left unmatched: 12. The germline gives CDR1 KGHSH, CDR2 LQKENI. This CDR3 has 17 residues. The CDR3 DNA follows: TGTGCCAGCTCACCACTTCATAAAGCGGGAGTCGGTGAGACCCAGTACTTC. Translation: CASSPLHKAGVGETQYF.

This chain uses TRBV5-1 with TRBJ1-1, with TRBD1 matching over 7 bases. From germline, CDR1 is SGHRS and CDR2 YFSETQ. The CDR3 sequence is 15 residues long. V shed 0 bases, J shed 2 bases, and the junction held 4 bases outside the gene matches. CDR3 region: CASSLGQGENTEAFF. The CDR3 DNA sequence: TGCGCCAGCAGCTTGGGTCAGGGGGAAAACACTGAAGCTTTCTTT.

The CDR3 region has the DNA TGCGCCAGCAGCTTGGCCGGGAGGGGAAACACCATATATTTT. This translates into CASSLAGRGNTIYF. The chain recombines TRBV5-1 with TRBJ1-3; no definite D call. Trimming cost V 0 bases and J 4 bases, with 8 bases left between them. The CDR3 extends over 14 amino acids. Germline CDR1 SGHRS, CDR2 YFSETQ.

The gene calls are TRBV7-9 and TRBJ2-1, with 9 positions matching TRBD2. This CDR3 has 19 amino acids. Germline CDR1 is SEHNR and CDR2 is FQNEAQ (reference sequence). V lost 8 bases, J lost 7 bases, and 24 bases stayed unmatched. Here the CDR3 DNA reads TGTGCCAGCTCAACCTCGCTGGGGACACCTATAGCGGGAGCGAATGAGCAGTTCTTC. Translated: CASSTSLGTPIAGANEQFF. The full variable domain, with the rest looked up from reference TRBV7-9 and TRBJ2-1, is DTGVSQNPRHKITKRGQNVTFRCDPISEHNRLYWYRQTLGQGPEFLTYFQNEAQLEKSRLLSDRFSAERPKGSFSTLEIQRTEQGDSAMYLCASSTSLGTPIAGANEQFFGPGTRLTVL.

This chain's CDR3 is CASRLPGGTGLPPTNEKLFF. The CDR3 region has the DNA TGTGCCAGCAGACTACCAGGAGGGACAGGGCTTCCCCCAACTAATGAAAAACTGTTTTTT. The chain recombines TRBV28 with TRBJ1-4; TRBD1 matches at 9 bases. CDR1 is MDHEN and CDR2 is SYDVKM in the germline V gene. The CDR3 spans 20 residues. V gave up 6 bases and J gave up 0 bases; unmatched junction bases: 17.

This chain uses TRBV7-7 with TRBJ2-7; 13 bases line up with TRBD2. V was clipped by 5 bases and J by 4 bases; unmatched bases: 8. This CDR3 has 16 amino acids. Germline V gene data show CDR1 as SSHAT and CDR2 as FNYEAQ (reference sequence). DNA of the CDR3: TGTGCCAGCAGCCAGGGACTAGCGGGAACGGATTACGAGCAGTACTTC. Its protein product is CASSQGLAGTDYEQYF.

The gene calls are TRBV4-2 and TRBJ2-3; 8 bases align to TRBD2. Germline values: CDR1 LGHNA, CDR2 YNFKEQ. J gave up 6 bases and V 0 bases, and 11 bases lay outside the gene matches. The CDR3 totals 17 residues. The CDR3 DNA reads as TGTGCCAGCAGCCAAGATCGAACGGGAGGGGTCATGGATACGCAGTATTTT. Translating it yields CASSQDRTGGVMDTQYF.

This rearrangement joins TRBV6-5 to TRBJ2-5; the match to TRBD1 covers 8 bases. Germline loops: CDR1 MNHEY, CDR2 SVGAGI. V dropped 6 bases and J dropped 4; count of bases not matched to a gene: 4. This CDR3 has 13 amino acids. For the CDR3, the DNA is TGTGCCAGCAGCCCCGACAGGGGAGAGACCCAGTACTTC. Protein sequence: CASSPDRGETQYF.